This T cell receptor beta chain comes out of a study of prognosis after radiotherapy for stage I lung cancer (dated by TCRdb to 2020 to 2023). Looking at the study overall: Between early 2018 and early 2019, some 20 patients with stage I NSCLC were enrolled in Nanjing, China. Among the enrolled patients, more than twelve had newly diagnosed primary stage I lung tumors, while about 5 had oligometastatic NSCLC following surgical resection of the primary tumor. All patients were regarded as medically inoperable, because of comorbidities in about twelve patients and refusal of surgery in 7 or 8 patients. The cohort was made up of about a dozen men and roughly 6 women, with a median age of around 78 years and an age range of about 53 to 95 years. On tumor histology, about 12 patients had adenocarcinoma and about seven had squamous cell carcinoma. Using image-guided IMRT or VMAT, SBRT was delivered in 3 to 5 fractions at a biologically effective dose of at least 100 Gy. Concurrent therapy was not administered to any patient alongside SBRT. After SBRT, distant metastases developed in about 20% of the 19 patients at a median of 7 months, while the remaining 15 patients had no significant progression. This study profiled peripheral blood TCR beta repertoires from stage I NSCLC patients before and after stereotactic body radiotherapy and linked the repertoires to distant failure. A total of 40 or so blood samples from about 19 patients were sequenced, with one sample obtained before and one obtained after SBRT for each patient.

No patient had a history of other malignancies or prior chemotherapy or radiotherapy, and all had node-negative disease on CT and PET/CT. At each of two time points, about 6 milliliters of peripheral venous blood were collected in EDTA tubes. PBMCs were isolated by Ficoll-Paque Plus density-gradient centrifugation. Samples were stored at -80°C immediately after collection until analysis. Summary of the overall study and its limitations: Post-SBRT Shannon entropy and its change from baseline were lower in patients who developed distant metastases; baseline Shannon entropy was not associated with metastases. After SBRT, the count of unique TCR clones dropped from a median of about 10,000 beforehand to about 6,800 afterward (Wilcoxon paired P=0.011). Tumor specificity of expanded TCR clones was not determined. None of the reported P values were adjusted for multiple comparisons. TRBV and TRBJ usage frequencies reportedly varied with metastasis status, involving two V genes at baseline and about 10 V and two J genes after SBRT. Limitations of the study included a small cohort and short follow-up, and the study findings need independent validation.

Inclusive of the bounding cysteine and phenylalanine, the CDR3 is 18 residues long. The read is trimmed to its CDR3 DNA, 54 bases read in frame from base 1. The V end gives up 7 bases and the J end 0 bases, leaving 12 bases in the junction not matched to a gene. Reading the germline V gene gives CDR1 MDHEN and CDR2 SYDVKM. Concerning this clonotype: This receptor's antigen is unknown. No much larger clone is present one base from it, and per-base qualities are unavailable.

Two rounds of multiplex PCR on genomic DNA were used to amplify the TCR beta CDR3 region. In the first PCR round, primers specific to each TRBV and TRBJ gene were used, and the primer sequences were filed in Chinese patent CN105087789A. Universal primers were used in the second round of PCR. The Roche High Pure PCR Template Preparation Kit was used to extract genomic DNA from frozen PBMCs. An Illumina HiSeq 3000 was used to sequence the libraries paired-end with 151 bp reads. Per the authors' processing: Raw reads lacking the multiplex PCR primer sequences were removed with CutAdapt. High-quality paired reads were merged into contigs with PEAR. By alignment to reference sequences, MiXCR assigned TRB V, D and J gene segments to each contig. To remove sequencing errors, CDR3 sequences were clustered according to base quality and sequence similarity. Diversity was calculated as Shannon entropy divided by the natural log of the number of productive TCR sequences. Clonality was computed as one minus the ratio of Shannon entropy to the natural log of the number of unique clonotypes. Using the Youden index from ROC curves, the researchers picked the repertoire-metric cut-offs for progression-free survival, and all analyses were carried out in R 3.5.3. TCRdb ran its own pipeline on the public reads, namely fastp trimming at Q25 and MiXCR clone calling, and kept in-frame beta chains. All rows with the same CDR3 protein become a single entry with the most common DNA and genes. The V and J calls were determined by TCRdb, not by the authors. A total of roughly 13,000 distinct CDR3 sequences appear in this sample, roughly 50% of them only once. Of the sample, more than 30% falls within the top ten clones.

The TCR originated in a donor over 45 with non-small cell lung cancer. Recombination joined TRBV28 with TRBJ2-7; TRBD2 matches 13 bases in the middle. The source material was PBMCs, sampled before or after stereotactic body radiation therapy (not recorded which). At the DNA level, the sequence is TGTGCCAGCAACCTCCGACTAGCGGGAGGCCGAAACTCCTACGAGCAGTACTTC. The translation is CASNLRLAGGRNSYEQYF. Extended through the reference TRBV28 and TRBJ2-7 proteins, this CDR3 yields the full variable domain: DVKVTQSSRYLVKRTGEKVFLECVQDMDHENMFWYRQDPGLGLRLIYFSYDVKMKEKGDIPEGYSVSREKKERFSLILESASTNQTSMYLCASNLRLAGGRNSYEQYFGPGTRLTVT.